Reported below is one TCR beta chain. Its target is not known. This sample is part of a study of T cell responses to AZD1222 COVID-19 vaccine. Overall study results and limits: Two AZD1222 doses significantly raised spike-specific TCR breadth and depth over controls. The reported proportion of spike-specific TCRs targeting unmutated variant regions was nearly half. Regions 160-218 and 743-854 held dominance among vaccine-associated CD4 TCRs, which spanned spike.

Trimming took off 4 bases at V and 0 bases at J, with 8 bases between the two ends. CDR3 size: 14 residues. Germline lookup yields CDR1 SGHRS and CDR2 YFSETQ. The method was immunoSEQ multiplex PCR; TCRdb's version includes in-frame clones alone and lacks a portion of them. Of fewer than 200,000 clones in the sample, 85% to 95% are singletons; the top ten hold roughly 1.7%. The receptor was derived from an adult who received the AZD1222 COVID-19 vaccine. The sequenced sample was peripheral blood, obtained 28 days after the second AZD1222 dose. The J gene is TRBJ1-3, the V gene TRBV5-1; D not certain. CDR3 DNA: TGCGCCAGCAGCGATACAGCCTCTGGAAACACCATATATTTT. Translation: CASSDTASGNTIYF. Supplemented by reference TRBV5-1 and TRBJ1-3, the full variable domain reads KAGVTQTPRYLIKTRGQQVTLSCSPISGHRSVSWYQQTPGQGLQFLFEYFSETQRNKGNFPGRFSGRQFSNSRSEMNVSTLELGDSALYLCASSDTASGNTIYFGEGSWLTVV.